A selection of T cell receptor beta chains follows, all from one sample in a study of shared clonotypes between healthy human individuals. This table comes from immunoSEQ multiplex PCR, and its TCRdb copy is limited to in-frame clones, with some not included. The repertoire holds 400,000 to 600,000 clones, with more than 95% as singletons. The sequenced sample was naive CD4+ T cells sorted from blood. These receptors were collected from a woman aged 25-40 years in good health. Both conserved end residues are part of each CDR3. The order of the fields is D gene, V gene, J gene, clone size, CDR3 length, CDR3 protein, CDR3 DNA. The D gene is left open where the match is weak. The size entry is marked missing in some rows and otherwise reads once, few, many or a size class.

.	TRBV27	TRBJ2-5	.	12	CASPGGEETQYF	TGTGCCAGCCCCGGCGGGGAGGAGACCCAGTACTTC
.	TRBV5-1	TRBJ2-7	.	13	CASSSGQSYEQYF	TGCGCCAGCAGCTCTGGACAGTCCTACGAGCAGTACTTC
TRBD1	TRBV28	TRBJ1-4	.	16	CASSLLPGQGTEKLFF	TGTGCCAGCAGTTTATTACCGGGACAGGGGACTGAAAAACTGTTTTTT
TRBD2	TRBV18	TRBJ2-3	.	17	CASSPVLAGPLRDTQYF	TGTGCCAGCTCACCAGTACTAGCGGGACCCCTACGAGATACGCAGTATTTT
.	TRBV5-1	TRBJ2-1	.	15	CASSLVRPEYNEQFF	TGCGCCAGCAGCTTGGTTCGGCCGGAGTACAATGAGCAGTTCTTC
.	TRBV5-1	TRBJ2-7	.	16	CASSSAPVLGSYEQYF	TGCGCCAGCAGCTCTGCCCCGGTACTGGGGTCCTACGAGCAGTACTTC
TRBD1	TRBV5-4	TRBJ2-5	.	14	CASSLGGTGETQYF	TGTGCCAGCAGCTTGGGGGGGACAGGGGAGACCCAGTACTTC
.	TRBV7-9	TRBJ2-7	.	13	CASSLGTAYEQYF	TGTGCCAGCAGCTTAGGGACAGCCTACGAGCAGTACTTC
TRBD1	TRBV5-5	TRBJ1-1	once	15	CASSLFDRAFTEAFF	TGTGCCAGCAGCCTATTCGACAGGGCGTTCACTGAAGCTTTCTTT
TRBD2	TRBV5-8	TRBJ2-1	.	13	CASYRTSAHEQFF	TGTGCCAGCTACCGGACTAGCGCCCATGAGCAGTTCTTC
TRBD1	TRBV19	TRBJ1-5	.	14	CASSSSGGIQPQHF	TGTGCCAGTAGTTCGTCAGGGGGAATTCAGCCCCAGCATTTT
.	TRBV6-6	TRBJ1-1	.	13	CATSDGVNTEAFF	TGTGCCACATCGGACGGGGTGAACACTGAAGCTTTCTTT
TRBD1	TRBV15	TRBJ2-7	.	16	CATSRDGVGQGNEQYF	TGTGCCACCAGCAGAGATGGGGTCGGACAGGGTAACGAGCAGTACTTC
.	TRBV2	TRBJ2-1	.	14	CASSRGSSYNEQFF	TGTGCCAGCAGTAGGGGAAGCTCCTACAATGAGCAGTTCTTC
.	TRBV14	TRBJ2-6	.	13	CASRLTGANVLTF	TGTGCCAGCAGGCTTACTGGGGCCAACGTCCTGACTTTC
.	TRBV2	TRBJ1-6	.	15	CASMISGSGNSPLHF	TGTGCCAGCATGATTTCGGGGAGTGGAAATTCACCCCTCCACTTT
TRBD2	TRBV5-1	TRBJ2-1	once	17	CASSPTTGTSGMGEQFF	TGCGCCAGCAGCCCGACCACCGGGACTAGCGGGATGGGAGAGCAGTTCTTC
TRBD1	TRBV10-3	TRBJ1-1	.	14	CAISTGQEERGAFF	TGTGCCATCAGTACGGGACAGGAGGAAAGGGGAGCTTTCTTT
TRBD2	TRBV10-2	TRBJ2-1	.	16	CASSPIAGNSYNEQFF	TGCGCCAGCAGCCCAATAGCGGGAAACTCCTACAATGAGCAGTTCTTC
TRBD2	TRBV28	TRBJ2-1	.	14	CASSLWQRGNEQFF	TGTGCCAGCAGTTTGTGGCAGCGGGGCAATGAGCAGTTCTTC
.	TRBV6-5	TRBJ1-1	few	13	CASSYRVNTEAFF	TGTGCCAGCAGCTACAGGGTGAACACTGAAGCTTTCTTT